Below are 3 T cell receptor beta chains sequenced from a single sample in a study of T cells after yellow fever vaccination. MiXCR, applied by TCRdb to the 5' RACE reads, yields one record per CDR3 protein. The data contain around 600,000 distinct CDR3 sequences, around 12% of them seen just once; the ten biggest clones take up around 14%. The specimen comprised PBMCs, sampled on the day of the yellow fever booster vaccination. The receptors stem from a man aged 25 to 45 who received the YFV17D yellow fever vaccine.

The rearrangement uses TRBV7-2 and TRBJ2-3; 12 nucleotides align to TRBD2. There are 17 residues in the CDR3. Looked up from germline, CDR1 is SGHTA and CDR2 is FQGNSA. V lost 5 bases and J lost 4; bases outside the gene matches: 10. Here the CDR3 reads CASSVSLAGGPSDTQYF. DNA of the CDR3: TGTGCCAGCAGCGTCTCGCTAGCGGGAGGGCCCTCAGATACGCAGTATTTT.

The genes are TRBV7-9 and TRBJ2-6; TRBD2 aligns across 9 bases. This CDR3 region has 17 residues. The junction had 7 bases not matched to a gene; V was cut back by 7 bases and J by 0 bases. In germline, CDR1 is SEHNR, CDR2 FQNEAQ (reference sequence). CDR3: CASMPSGVFSGANVLTF. CDR3 sequence (DNA): TGTGCCAGCATGCCTAGCGGGGTCTTCTCTGGGGCCAACGTCCTGACTTTC.

The chain uses TRBV4-2 and TRBJ2-4; weak D call: TRBD2 (6 bases). Trimming removed 0 bases from V and 0 bases from J, with 15 bases in between. Per germline, CDR1 LGHNA and CDR2 YNFKEQ. The CDR3 is 18 residues long. CDR3 bases: TGTGCCAGCAGCCAAGAGAAGACGGGAGCCAAAGCCAAAAACATTCAGTACTTC. This gives the protein CASSQEKTGAKAKNIQYF.